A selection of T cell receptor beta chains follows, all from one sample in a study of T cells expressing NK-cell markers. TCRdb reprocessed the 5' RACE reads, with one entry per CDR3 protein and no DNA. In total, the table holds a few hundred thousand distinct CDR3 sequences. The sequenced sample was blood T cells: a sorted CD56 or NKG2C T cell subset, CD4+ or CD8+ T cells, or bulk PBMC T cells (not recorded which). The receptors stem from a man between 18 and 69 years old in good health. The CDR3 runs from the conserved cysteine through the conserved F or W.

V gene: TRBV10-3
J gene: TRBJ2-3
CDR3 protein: CAISDYRGQYGDTQYF

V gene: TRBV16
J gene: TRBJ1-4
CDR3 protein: CASSLYRIATNEKLFF

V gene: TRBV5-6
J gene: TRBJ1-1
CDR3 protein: CASSFRRPENTEAFF

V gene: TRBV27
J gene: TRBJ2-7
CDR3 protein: CASSPPGTGSSEQYF

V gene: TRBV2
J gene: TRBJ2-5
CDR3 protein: CASRTPGGGETQYF

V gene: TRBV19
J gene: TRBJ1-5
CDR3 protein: CASLLRGGSNQPQHF

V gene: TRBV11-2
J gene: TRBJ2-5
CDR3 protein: CASSSRFSGVQETQYF

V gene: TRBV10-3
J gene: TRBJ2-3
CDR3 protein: CAISVAGLAGTDTQYF

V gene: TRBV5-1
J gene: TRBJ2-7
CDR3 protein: CASSPRAGVLIEQYF

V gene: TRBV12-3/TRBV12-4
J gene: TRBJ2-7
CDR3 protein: CASSPGLAIEQYF

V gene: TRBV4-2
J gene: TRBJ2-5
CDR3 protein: CASSQDHGLAGGAGPGQTQYF

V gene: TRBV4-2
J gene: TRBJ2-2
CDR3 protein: CASSPGTSGGAAGELFF

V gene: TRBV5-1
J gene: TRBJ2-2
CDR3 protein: CASSLGYANTGELFF

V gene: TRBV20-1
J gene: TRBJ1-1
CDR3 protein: CSARGGFSEAFF

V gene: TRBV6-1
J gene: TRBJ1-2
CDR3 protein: CASAGQGYAGYTF

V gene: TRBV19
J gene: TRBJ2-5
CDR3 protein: CASSVPGGTVDQYF

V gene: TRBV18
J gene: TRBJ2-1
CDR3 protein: CASSPIQGAKNEQFF

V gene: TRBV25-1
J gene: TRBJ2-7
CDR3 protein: CASRAGFASYEQYF

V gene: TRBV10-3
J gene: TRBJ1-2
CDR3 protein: CAISESATNYGYTF

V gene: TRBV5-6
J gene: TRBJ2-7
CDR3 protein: CASSFPGTFLEQYF

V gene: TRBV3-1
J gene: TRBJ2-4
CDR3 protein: CASSEDSRKNIQYF

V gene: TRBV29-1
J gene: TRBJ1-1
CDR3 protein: CSVDPGVREAFF

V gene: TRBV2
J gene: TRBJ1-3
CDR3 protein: CASSDRQGFTGNTIYF

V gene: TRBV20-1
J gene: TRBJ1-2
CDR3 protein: CSASGDRGRADYGYTF

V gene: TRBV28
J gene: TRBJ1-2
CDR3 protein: CASSLPQTGLGYTF

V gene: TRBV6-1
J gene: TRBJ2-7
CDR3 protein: CASERGDSYEQYF

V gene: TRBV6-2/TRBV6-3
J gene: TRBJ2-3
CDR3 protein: CASSYPGVTFRTDTQYF

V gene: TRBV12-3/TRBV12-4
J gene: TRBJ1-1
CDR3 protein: CASSFRGVAFF

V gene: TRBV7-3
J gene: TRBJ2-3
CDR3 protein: CASSPPGQGNGEKYF

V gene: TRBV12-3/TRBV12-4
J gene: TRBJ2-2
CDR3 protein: CASSPRASGGHTGELFF

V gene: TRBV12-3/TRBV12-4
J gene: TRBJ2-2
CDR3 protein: CATLSGGSNTGELFF

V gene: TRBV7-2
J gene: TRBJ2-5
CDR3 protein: CASSPGTSGGATQYF

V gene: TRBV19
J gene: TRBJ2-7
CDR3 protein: CASSHYPGPHEQYF

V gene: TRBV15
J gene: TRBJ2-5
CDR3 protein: CATSRGDLQETQYF

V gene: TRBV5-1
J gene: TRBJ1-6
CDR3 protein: CASKRLVFGDSPLHF

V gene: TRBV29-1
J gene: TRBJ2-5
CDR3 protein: CSVEADSSKGETQYF

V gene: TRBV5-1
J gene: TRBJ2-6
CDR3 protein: CASSLEPSGANVLTF

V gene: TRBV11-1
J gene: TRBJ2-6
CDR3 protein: CASSLVLDRGPESSGANVLTF

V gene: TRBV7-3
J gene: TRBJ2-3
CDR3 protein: CASSLGRVSDTQYF

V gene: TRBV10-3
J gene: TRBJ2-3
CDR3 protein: CAASSGGMTDTQYF

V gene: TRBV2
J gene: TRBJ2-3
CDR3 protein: CASSEVRLRQGTQYF

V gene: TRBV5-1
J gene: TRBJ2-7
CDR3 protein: CASSLAVASIYEQYF

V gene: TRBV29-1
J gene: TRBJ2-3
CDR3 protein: CSLGEGGRGLGFDADTQYF

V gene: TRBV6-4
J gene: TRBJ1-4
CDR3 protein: CANPFRGEKFEKLFF

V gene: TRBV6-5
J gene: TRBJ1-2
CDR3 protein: CASRDRIIGYTF

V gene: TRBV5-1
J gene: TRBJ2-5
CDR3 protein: CASSWPRAGARETQYF

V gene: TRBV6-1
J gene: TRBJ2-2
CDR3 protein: CASTTPRGANTGELFF

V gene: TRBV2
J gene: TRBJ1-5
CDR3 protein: CASSAGTVSNQPQHF

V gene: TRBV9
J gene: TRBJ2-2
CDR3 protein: CASSAGLAPGELFF

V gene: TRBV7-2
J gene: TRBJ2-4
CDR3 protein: CASSPRTHQNIQYF

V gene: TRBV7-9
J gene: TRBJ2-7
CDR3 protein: CASSLLAGLSYEQYF

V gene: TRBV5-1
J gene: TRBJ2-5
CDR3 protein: CASSLEPTPTQYF

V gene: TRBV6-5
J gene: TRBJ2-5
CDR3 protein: CASSYSGLGTQYF

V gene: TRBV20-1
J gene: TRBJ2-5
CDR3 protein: CSAPVRGTQYF

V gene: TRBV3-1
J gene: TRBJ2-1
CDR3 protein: CASSHHGRGGAGEQFF

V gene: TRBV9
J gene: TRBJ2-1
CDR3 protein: CASSVARTSGGSNEQFF

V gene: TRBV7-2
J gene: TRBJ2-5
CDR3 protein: CASSLGAGGTGTQYF